A selection of T cell receptor beta chains follows, all from one sample in a study of T cell repertoires in cytomegalovirus infection. TCRdb recomputed calls from the reads with MiXCR, one row per CDR3 protein. This sample has about 71,000 distinct CDR3 sequences; 20% to 25% occur once, and the top ten carry approximately 68%. Their antigen targets remain unknown. Specimen: CD8+ T cells from cultured PBMCs, collected from culture after CMV antigen stimulation. The receptors originated from a human donor in good health (CMV status not recorded). Some clones in this sample may be carry-over from other donors' samples. Each CDR3 is given with its conserved first and last residue.

j_call v_call cdr3_aa
TRBJ2-3 TRBV7-9 CASSIAAPTDTQYF
TRBJ1-3 TRBV4-1 CASSQETGSINTIYF
TRBJ1-1 TRBV20-1 CSASPGTGDTEAFF
TRBJ1-1 TRBV7-8 CASSSPTGRTEAFF
TRBJ2-7 TRBV4-3 CASSQDLVLAGVGYEQYF
TRBJ2-6 TRBV7-2 CASSLATGAGANVLTF
TRBJ2-7 TRBV10-2 CASDPGTDSYEQYF
TRBJ2-7 TRBV12-3/TRBV12-4 CASRSLYEQYF
TRBJ1-4 TRBV7-8 CASSLATSTGTTNEKLFF
TRBJ1-1 TRBV27 CASSLKRGGNTEAFF
TRBJ2-2 TRBV12-3/TRBV12-4 CASTIRGDGVAGELFF
TRBJ2-1 TRBV7-2 CASSRPGVVAEQFF
TRBJ1-2 TRBV7-9 CASRQGDYGYTF
TRBJ1-5 TRBV7-9 CASSSAVSDQPQHF
TRBJ2-3 TRBV7-9 CASSLRSGLAGALADTQYF
TRBJ2-7 TRBV7-2 CASSLRDSPAYEQYF
TRBJ1-4 TRBV12-3/TRBV12-4 CASSTDHSATNEKLFF
TRBJ1-1 TRBV7-9 CASSLWEESRPFF
TRBJ2-1 TRBV7-8 CASSPDRYEQFF
TRBJ2-7 TRBV14 CASSGTGVYEQYF
TRBJ2-7 TRBV4-1 CASSQDWGLAVYEQYF
TRBJ1-5 TRBV12-3/TRBV12-4 CASSFPGGQPQHF
TRBJ1-1 TRBV4-1 CASSQASRVEAFF
TRBJ2-7 TRBV6-8 CASSPLKGAAYEQYF
TRBJ1-1 TRBV11-2 CASSLGVSSPNTEAFF
TRBJ2-3 TRBV6-8 CASSPFPGYPDTQYF
TRBJ2-1 TRBV7-2 CASSLVGGDNEQFF
TRBJ2-7 TRBV7-6 CASSLAGDREDYEQYF
TRBJ1-6 TRBV7-2 CASTRGGGNNSPLHF
TRBJ1-5 TRBV4-1 CASSQARTGNQPQHF
TRBJ2-7 TRBV7-9 CASSFSGDYEQYF
TRBJ2-1 TRBV14 CASSRRISSYNEQFF
TRBJ1-2 TRBV30 CAWSVRVPPGYTF
TRBJ1-2 TRBV12-3/TRBV12-4 CASSLQGVAGYTF
TRBJ1-5 TRBV6-1 CASGPMTDYSNQPQHF
TRBJ2-7 TRBV19 CASSMELGGAPREQYF
TRBJ2-2 TRBV12-3/TRBV12-4 CASRFSTGELFF
TRBJ1-5 TRBV27 CASSRAGQPHQPQHF
TRBJ1-2 TRBV12-3/TRBV12-4 CASSLAHPGQGDYGYTF
TRBJ1-2 TRBV2 CASSEGGPWGYTF
TRBJ2-1 TRBV4-1 CASSQADTGPLYNEQFF
TRBJ1-1 TRBV2 CASSSGPLNTEAFF
TRBJ2-3 TRBV7-2 CASSPGWDTQYF
TRBJ1-1 TRBV5-6 CASSFANGGAFF
TRBJ2-2 TRBV20-1 CSARDRQGAISTTGELFF
TRBJ2-1 TRBV7-8 CASSLASGTDEQFF
TRBJ2-1 TRBV6-5 CASSYAGQGSYNEQFF
TRBJ1-3 TRBV7-6 CASSLVAGEDGNTIYF
TRBJ2-7 TRBV7-2 CASSPLLDEQYF
TRBJ2-3 TRBV27 CASSLIRVAGSSTDTQYF